This T cell receptor (beta chain) was observed in a study of T cells in Graves' hyperthyroidism and ophthalmopathy. Authors of the study amplified TCR beta CDR3 regions from RNA transcripts. The HTBI primer set was used in a first-round RT-PCR of the TCR CDR3. TCRdb re-derived calls from the multiplex PCR reads in MiXCR, one entry per CDR3 protein. The sample lists around 250,000 distinct CDR3 sequences, around 15% occurring once. Germline loops: CDR1 DFQATT, CDR2 SNEGSKA (reference sequence). Trimming took 5 bases from V and 2 from J, leaving 16 bases between them. The length of the CDR3 is 14 residues.

V and J are TRBV20-1 and TRBJ2-7; possible D gene TRBD1, 5 bases. The TCR was taken from a woman aged 18-35 years with Graves' ophthalmopathy. The specimen was blood. The CDR3: CSAGDYRKPYEQYF. The CDR3 region has the DNA TGCAGTGCTGGGGATTACAGGAAGCCCTACGAGCAGTACTTC.